This TCR beta chain originates from a study of control samples from healthy donors and cancer patients. The germline V gene encodes CDR1 LNHNV and CDR2 YYDKDF (reference sequence). This CDR3 has 17 amino acids. The V gene end was trimmed by 0 bases and the J gene end by 2 bases; junction bases not matched to a gene: 4. Generated by immunoSEQ multiplex PCR, the TCRdb table keeps only in-frame clones and is missing some. In the table there are 100,000 to 150,000 clones, roughly 91% of which are singletons. Sequencing input: blood. The chain recombines TRBV15 with TRBJ2-1; 10 bases agree with TRBD2. The clonotype comes from a man between 40 and 49 years old in good health. CDR3 DNA sequence: TGTGCCACCAGCAGAGATCAACTAGCGGGAACCTACAATGAGCAGTTCTTC. Amino acids: CATSRDQLAGTYNEQFF. Supplemented by reference TRBV15 and TRBJ2-1, the full variable domain reads DAMVIQNPRYQVTQFGKPVTLSCSQTLNHNVMYWYQQKSSQAPKLLFHYYDKDFNNEADTPDNFQSRRPNTSFCFLDIRSPGLGDTAMYLCATSRDQLAGTYNEQFFGPGTRLTVL.